These 32 T cell receptor beta chains share one sample of origin, sequenced in a study of T-cell reconstitution after alpha-beta-depleted transplantation in children. Library preparation (for TCRbeta) was performed with unique molecular identifiers. From the PCR reads, TCRdb called clonotypes with MiXCR, one entry per CDR3 protein. Of some 120,000 distinct CDR3 sequences in the sample, roughly 23% were seen once. The sequences come from PBMCs, mostly from graft donor cells, collected 180 days after TCRalphabeta/CD19-depleted stem cell transplant. Every receptor here comes from a male patient between 2 and 10 years old who had a stem cell transplant for chronic granulomatous disease, so the T cells may come from the graft donor.

This clonotype was counted between two and nine times. The V gene is TRBV5-1, the J gene TRBJ2-5, with 10 bases lining up with TRBD2. Germline V lookup: CDR1 SGHRS, CDR2 YFSETQ. The junction had 11 bases not matched to a gene; V was cut back by 0 bases and J by 9 bases. This CDR3 has 16 amino acids. The CDR3 region is CASSLVTSGDKRPQYF. The CDR3 nucleotides are TGCGCCAGCAGCTTGGTAACTAGCGGGGATAAGAGACCCCAGTACTTC.

The J gene is TRBJ2-6, the V gene TRBV7-2; possibly TRBD1 for D (6 bases). The CDR3 length is 15 residues. Trimming shortened V by 6 bases and J by 0 bases, and 9 bases separated the two germline ends. Germline CDR1 is SGHTA and CDR2 is FQGNSA. In nucleotides, the CDR3 is TGTGCCAGCAGAATAGGGGGCTCTGGGGCCAACGTCCTGACTTTC. Translation gives CASRIGGSGANVLTF.

Ten or more counts support this clonotype. This rearrangement joins TRBV12-3 or TRBV12-4 to TRBJ2-7; 8 positions agree with TRBD2. The CDR3 is 12 residues long. V shed 5 bases and J 4 bases; nucleotides not matched to a gene: 1. DNA of the CDR3: TGTGCCAGCAGTCGGGGGGGATACGAGCAGTACTTC. This gives the protein CASSRGGYEQYF.

V is TRBV15 and J is TRBJ1-2; D possibly corresponds to TRBD1 (6 bases). The ends were cut back, 5 bases at V and 0 bases at J, with 10 bases in the middle. The germline gives CDR1 LNHNV, CDR2 YYDKDF (reference sequence). This CDR3 is 14 amino acids long. CDR3 sequence reads: CATSQDRSNYGYTF. CDR3 DNA: TGTGCCACCAGCCAGGACAGATCTAACTATGGCTACACCTTC. Drawing the rest from reference TRBV15 and TRBJ1-2, the complete variable domain is DAMVIQNPRYQVTQFGKPVTLSCSQTLNHNVMYWYQQKSSQAPKLLFHYYDKDFNNEADTPDNFQSRRPNTSFCFLDIRSPGLGDTAMYLCATSQDRSNYGYTFGSGTRLTVV.

This clonotype was seen many times. The chain employs TRBV20-1 and TRBJ1-2; no clear D gene. CDR1 DFQATT and CDR2 SNEGSKA come from the germline V gene (reference sequence). Trimming left V 6 bases short and J 6 bases short, with 23 bases between. The CDR3 is 15 residues long. This CDR3 reads CSATPGILNMDGYTF. The CDR3 region has the DNA TGCAGTGCGACTCCTGGGATCCTCAATATGGATGGCTACACCTTC.

The sample holds many counts of this clonotype. The rearrangement links TRBV5-6 to TRBJ2-1; D perhaps matches TRBD1 (5 bases). CDR3 length: 13 residues. The germline V and J ends were trimmed by 0 bases and 6 bases, with 7 bases remaining between them. Per germline, CDR1 SGHDT and CDR2 YYEEEE. In nucleotides, the CDR3 is TGTGCCAGCAGCTTGGACAGGTCCAATGAGCAGTTCTTC. It codes for CASSLDRSNEQFF.

A word on this clonotype: Sequence at one end of the junction differs from germline and may be a read error. The V gene is TRBV5-6, the J gene TRBJ2-5; D may be TRBD2 (6 bases). CDR1 and CDR2 from the germline V gene are SGHDT and YYEEEE. The CDR3 runs 14 residues. The CDR3 is CASGLGRGGETQYF. Here the CDR3 DNA reads TGTGCCAGCGGCTTGGGTCGGGGAGGAGAGACCCAGTACTTC.

The chain carries TRBV28 and TRBJ2-4; TRBD1 is a possible D gene (5 bases). Per germline, CDR1 MDHEN and CDR2 SYDVKM. V lost 4 bases, J lost 0 bases, and 16 bases lay in between. The CDR3 totals 17 residues. The CDR3 DNA reads as TGTGCCAGCAGTTCGTCCAGGGCCCAACTAGCCAAAAACATTCAGTACTTC. Translated: CASSSSRAQLAKNIQYF.

This clonotype has just a few counts. A junction end diverges from the germline sequence, so it may reflect a read error. The chain is built from TRBV7-7 and TRBJ2-2; possibly TRBD2 for D (7 bases). This CDR3 has 16 amino acids. CDR1 is SSHAT and CDR2 is FNYEAQ in the germline V gene (reference sequence). The CDR3 spells CASSLGPGGDTGELFF. CDR3 in DNA: TGTGCTAGCAGCTTAGGACCGGGGGGCGACACCGGGGAGCTGTTTTTT. Drawing the rest from reference TRBV7-7 and TRBJ2-2, the complete variable domain is GAGVSQSPRYKVTKRGQDVTLRCDPISSHATLYWYQQALGQGPEFLTYFNYEAQPDKSGLPSDRFSAERPEGSISTLTIQRTEQRDSAMYRCASSLGPGGDTGELFFGEGSRLTVL.

This clonotype was observed many times. The V gene is TRBV5-1, the J gene TRBJ2-4; D gene uncertain. V was pared by 4 bases and J by 0 bases, with 14 bases between. The germline CDR1 and CDR2 sequences are SGHRS and YFSETQ. The CDR3 extends over 16 amino acids. For the CDR3, the DNA is TGCGCCAGCAGCCCCGACCTACTTCTAGCCAAAAACATTCAGTACTTC. Protein sequence: CASSPDLLLAKNIQYF.

This clonotype came up many times. The V call is TRBV29-1, the J call TRBJ2-3, with D unresolved. This CDR3 is built from 10 residues. Trimming cost V 4 bases and J 4 bases, with 3 bases left between them. Germline CDR1 reads SQVTM; CDR2 reads ANQGSEA. Written as DNA, the CDR3 is TGCAGCGTTGGTTCAGATACGCAGTATTTT. Translated: CSVGSDTQYF.

The J gene is TRBJ2-1, the V gene TRBV12-3 or TRBV12-4; TRBD2 matches at 11 bases. This CDR3 has 17 residues. The V segment lost 5 bases and the J segment 5 bases; nucleotides outside the gene matches: 11. CDR3 protein: CASSPRLLAGDHNEQFF. CDR3 nucleotides: TGTGCCAGCAGTCCCCGCCTACTAGCGGGAGACCACAATGAGCAGTTCTTC.

The V call is TRBV7-9, the J call TRBJ2-5; D possibly corresponds to TRBD1 (5 bases). V lost 5 bases and J 4 bases, leaving 20 bases between the germline ends. The CDR3 spans 16 residues. Germline lookup yields CDR1 SEHNR and CDR2 FQNEAQ (reference sequence). CDR3 loop: CASSLRGAIGRETQYF. CDR3 nucleotide sequence: TGTGCCAGCAGCCTCCGTGGGGCAATAGGTAGAGAGACCCAGTACTTC.

Comments on this clonotype: A single base separates this from a much larger clone, so it may be a read error. The chain carries TRBV20-1 and TRBJ2-7; D is unclear. The germline V gene has CDR1 DFQATT and CDR2 SNEGSKA (reference sequence). The CDR3 runs 12 residues. The CDR3 DNA reads as TGCAGTGCCGACGCCTGGAGTTACGAGCAGTGCTTC. It translates to CSADAWSYEQCF.

The V and J genes are TRBV6-5 and TRBJ2-2, with D unresolved. Germline CDR1 and CDR2: MNHEY and SVGAGI. The CDR3 sequence is 12 residues long. V shed 10 bases and J shed 1 base, with 7 bases lying between them. CDR3 nucleotide sequence: TGTGCCACCTCGGGGAACACCGGGGAGCTGTTTTTT. Residues: CATSGNTGELFF.

The chain uses TRBV9 and TRBJ2-3, with TRBD1 matching 8 bases. Germline V gene data show CDR1 as SGDLS and CDR2 as YYNGEE. The CDR3 consists of 15 residues. Losses at the gene ends were 3 bases for V and 2 bases for J; bases not matched to a gene: 5. CDR3 in amino acids: CASSDGQGHTDTQYF. The CDR3 bases are TGTGCCAGCAGCGACGGACAGGGCCACACAGATACGCAGTATTTT.

This clonotype was picked up many times. CDR3 residues: CASSPIRGRGDEQYF. The CDR3 bases are TGTGCCAGCAGCCCGATTAGGGGCCGGGGCGACGAGCAGTACTTC. The rearrangement joins TRBV12-3 or TRBV12-4 to TRBJ2-7; perhaps D is TRBD1 or TRBD2 (5 bases each). V was cut by 6 bases and J by 5 bases, with 20 bases left in between. This CDR3 spans 15 amino acids.

The chain joins TRBV20-1 to TRBJ2-2; TRBD1 or TRBD2 may be the D gene (5 bases each). This CDR3 is built from 13 residues. Germline loops: CDR1 DFQATT, CDR2 SNEGSKA (reference sequence). Trimming shortened V by 6 bases and J by 0 bases, and 8 bases separated the two germline ends. The CDR3 coding sequence is TGCAGTGCCGAGGGGCCGAACACCGGGGAGCTGTTTTTT. Translation: CSAEGPNTGELFF.

In its sample, this clonotype was seen many times. The V and J genes are TRBV20-1 and TRBJ2-2; the match to TRBD2 covers 10 bases. V gave up 0 bases and J gave up 5 bases; unmatched junction bases: 3. The CDR3 length is 15 residues. CDR1 and CDR2 (germline): DFQATT, SNEGSKA (reference sequence). CDR3 bases: TGCAGTGCTAGAGATGGGACTAGCGAGACCGGGGAGCTGTTTTTT. As protein: CSARDGTSETGELFF.

The V and J genes are TRBV5-1 and TRBJ2-5, with 9 positions matching TRBD2. The CDR3 spans 15 residues. The V gene's germline CDR1 is SGHRS and CDR2 YFSETQ. J gave up 1 base and V 4 bases, and 5 bases lay outside the gene matches. The CDR3 protein is CASSRWTSAQETQYF. In DNA form, the CDR3 reads TGCGCCAGCAGCAGATGGACTAGCGCCCAAGAGACCCAGTACTTC.

This clonotype was seen at least ten times. The J gene is TRBJ2-5, the V gene TRBV20-1, with D possibly being TRBD1 (5 bases). This CDR3 spans 14 amino acids. Trimming cost V 6 bases and J 4 bases, with 18 bases left between them. The germline CDR1 and CDR2 sequences are DFQATT and SNEGSKA (reference sequence). The CDR3 nucleotides are TGCAGTGCCCTGTCAGGGCCGGTTGGAGAGACCCAGTACTTC. Amino acids: CSALSGPVGETQYF.

This clonotype was seen a few times. The rearrangement joins TRBV5-6 to TRBJ2-1; D might be TRBD1 or TRBD2, each matching 5 bases. The CDR3 sequence is 14 residues long. Trimming pared 2 bases from V and 8 bases from J, leaving 14 bases between. Germline CDR1 and CDR2: SGHDT and YYEEEE. The CDR3 DNA is TGTGCCAGCAGCTTCCGGGACGGGTGGTATGAGCAGTTCTTC. Translation: CASSFRDGWYEQFF.

The chain links TRBV4-3 to TRBJ2-7, with 9 bases aligning to TRBD2. This CDR3 region has 17 residues. Germline values: CDR1 LGHNA, CDR2 YSLEER. The junction had 10 bases not matched to a gene; V was cut back by 0 bases and J by 4 bases. This CDR3 is CASSQETGTSQFYEQYF. The DNA for the CDR3 is TGCGCCAGCAGCCAAGAAACCGGGACTAGCCAGTTTTACGAGCAGTACTTC.

This rearrangement joins TRBV7-9 to TRBJ2-7; TRBD1 agrees at 8 bases. The V and J ends lost 1 base and 2 bases, in that order; junction bases with no gene match: 4. There are 15 residues in the CDR3. The germline V gene encodes CDR1 SEHNR and CDR2 FQNEAQ (reference sequence). The DNA of the CDR3 is TGTGCCAGCAGCTTAGAGGGACAGGCTACCTACGAGCAGTACTTC. Translated, it gives CASSLEGQATYEQYF.

This clonotype has a count of ten or more. The rearrangement joins TRBV29-1 to TRBJ2-1; 7 bases align to TRBD2. From germline, CDR1 is SQVTM and CDR2 ANQGSEA. With V trimmed by 7 bases and J by 2 bases, 11 bases remained unmatched. The CDR3 length is 15 residues. CDR3 sequence (DNA): TGCAGCGCGGATCCCACTAGCGTAGCCTACAATGAGCAGTTCTTC. The encoded protein is CSADPTSVAYNEQFF.

The chain uses TRBV28 and TRBJ2-7, with 9 positions matching TRBD1. The CDR3 is 16 residues long. CDR1 MDHEN and CDR2 SYDVKM come from the germline V gene. V lost 3 bases and J lost 4; bases outside the gene matches: 10. CDR3: CASSFLLGTGRYEQYF. DNA for the CDR3: TGTGCCAGCAGTTTCCTTTTGGGGACAGGGAGGTACGAGCAGTACTTC.

Only a few counts were recorded for this clonotype. The chain is built from TRBV7-2 and TRBJ2-1; TRBD1 matches at 8 bases. Germline loops: CDR1 SGHTA, CDR2 FQGNSA. J gave up 8 bases and V 5 bases, and 8 bases lay outside the gene matches. CDR3 length: 14 residues. The CDR3 DNA reads TGTGCCAGCAGCCTAAGGACAGGGTTGGATGAGCAGTTCTTC. This gives the protein CASSLRTGLDEQFF.

This clonotype was seen ten or more times. V is TRBV5-5 and J is TRBJ2-7; 10 bases fit TRBD2. This CDR3 has 17 residues. Per germline, CDR1 SGHKS and CDR2 YYEKEE (reference sequence). Trimming removed 1 base from V and 4 bases from J; junction bases left unmatched: 11. The CDR3 here is CASSLWASGRVVYEQYF. CDR3 sequence (DNA): TGTGCCAGCAGCTTGTGGGCTAGCGGGAGAGTGGTTTACGAGCAGTACTTC.

This clonotype was seen a handful of times. The gene calls are TRBV20-1 and TRBJ1-1, with D hard to call. Germline assignment: CDR1 DFQATT and CDR2 SNEGSKA (reference sequence). This CDR3 has 8 residues. The CDR3 region has the DNA TGCAGAGTAAGGGAAGCTTTCTTT. It translates to CRVREAFF.

To note about this clonotype: A much larger clone is a single base away; this may be a read error. V and J are TRBV12-3 or TRBV12-4 and TRBJ2-3, with 13 positions matching TRBD2. This CDR3 is 19 amino acids long. Germline trimming cut 10 bases from V and 1 base from J; bases unmatched to any gene: 17. The CDR3 region is CAIRLALRGLAGGTDTQYF. DNA for the CDR3: TGTGCCATCAGGTTGGCCCTCAGAGGACTAGCGGGAGGCACAGATACGCAGTATTTT.

The table lists this clonotype with many counts. This rearrangement joins TRBV15 to TRBJ1-5, with D perhaps matching TRBD1 (5 bases). Between the trimmed V and J ends, which lost 6 bases and 5 bases, there was a span of 11 bases. In germline, CDR1 is LNHNV, CDR2 YYDKDF (reference sequence). CDR3 length: 13 residues. CDR3 protein: CATRGTGHQPQHF. CDR3 in DNA: TGTGCCACCAGAGGGACGGGACATCAGCCCCAGCATTTT. Full variable domain (rest looked up from reference TRBV15 and TRBJ1-5): DAMVIQNPRYQVTQFGKPVTLSCSQTLNHNVMYWYQQKSSQAPKLLFHYYDKDFNNEADTPDNFQSRRPNTSFCFLDIRSPGLGDTAMYLCATRGTGHQPQHFGDGTRLSIL.

This clonotype has ten or more counts. V gene TRBV15 combines with J gene TRBJ2-3; D may correspond to TRBD1 or TRBD2 (5 bases each). Germline V gives CDR1 LNHNV, CDR2 YYDKDF (reference sequence). V lost 0 bases, J lost 0 bases, and 13 bases lay in between. CDR3 length: 17 amino acids. The CDR3 bases are TGTGCCACCAGCAGAGATAACTACAGGACTAGCACAGATACGCAGTATTTT. It translates to CATSRDNYRTSTDTQYF. The entire variable domain, with the rest obtained from reference TRBV15 and TRBJ2-3, is as follows: DAMVIQNPRYQVTQFGKPVTLSCSQTLNHNVMYWYQQKSSQAPKLLFHYYDKDFNNEADTPDNFQSRRPNTSFCFLDIRSPGLGDTAMYLCATSRDNYRTSTDTQYFGPGTRLTVL.